The present T cell receptor (beta chain) was sequenced within a study of spatial heterogeneity in lung cancer. General observations from the study: Resection blood, more than follow-up blood, showed ubiquitous expanded tumor TCRs.

TCRdb called the 5' RACE reads again in MiXCR, with one record for every CDR3 protein. The data show roughly 18,000 distinct CDR3 sequences, under 20% seen once. Time point defined: sample taken at primary tumor resection. The sequenced material consisted of unsorted whole RNA from tumor, nontumor lung or frozen PBMC. At least ten counts were recorded for this clonotype. Its antigen remains unknown. Germline lookup yields CDR1 SGHRS and CDR2 YFSETQ. V lost 4 bases and J 5 bases, leaving 18 bases between the germline ends. The CDR3 extends over 15 amino acids. This clonotype was obtained from a male donor with early-stage non-small cell lung cancer. Specimen: PBMCs, collected at surgery. This rearrangement joins TRBV5-1 to TRBJ2-5; tentatively, D is TRBD1 (6 bases). The CDR3 loop is CASSKGQPGLETQYF. The CDR3 bases are TGCGCCAGCAGCAAAGGACAGCCCGGGTTGGAGACCCAGTACTTC.